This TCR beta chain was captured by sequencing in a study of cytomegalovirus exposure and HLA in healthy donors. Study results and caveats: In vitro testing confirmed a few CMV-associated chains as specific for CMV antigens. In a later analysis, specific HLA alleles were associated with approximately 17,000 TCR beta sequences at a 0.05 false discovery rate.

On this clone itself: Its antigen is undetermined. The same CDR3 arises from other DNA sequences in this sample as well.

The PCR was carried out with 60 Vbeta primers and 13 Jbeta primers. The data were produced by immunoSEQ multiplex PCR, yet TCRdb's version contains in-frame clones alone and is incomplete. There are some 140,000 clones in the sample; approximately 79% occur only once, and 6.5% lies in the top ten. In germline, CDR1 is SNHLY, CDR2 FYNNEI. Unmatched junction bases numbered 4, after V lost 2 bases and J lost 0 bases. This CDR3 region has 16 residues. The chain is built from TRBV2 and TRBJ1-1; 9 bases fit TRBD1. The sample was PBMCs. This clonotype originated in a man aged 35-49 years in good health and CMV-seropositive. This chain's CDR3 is CASSETGGLLNTEAFF. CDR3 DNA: TGTGCCAGCAGTGAAACAGGGGGCCTCTTGAACACTGAAGCTTTCTTT.